Presented here are 32 T cell receptor beta chains from one specimen sequenced in a study of human T cells and chemical hapten exposure. Extraction of total RNA was performed on unfractionated whole blood. TCRdb re-called the 5' RACE reads through MiXCR, storing one row per CDR3 protein. This table has about 81,000 distinct CDR3 sequences, roughly 8% appearing once. The receptors stem from a male donor in good health.

This clonotype has a count of ten or more. The V and J genes are TRBV11-2 and TRBJ2-1; the D is unclear. Germline V gives CDR1 SGHAT, CDR2 FQNNGV. CDR3 length equals 13 residues. V was clipped by 1 base and J by 0 bases, with 1 base between them. This chain's CDR3 is CASSLASYNEQFF. As DNA, the CDR3 is TGTGCCAGCAGCTTAGCCTCCTACAATGAGCAGTTCTTC.

The chain recombines TRBV6-4 with TRBJ2-3; 8 bases are shared with TRBD1. Germline CDR1 MRHNA, CDR2 SNTAGT. Unmatched junction bases numbered 2, after V lost 5 bases and J lost 1 base. CDR3 length: 14 amino acids. The CDR3 DNA follows: TGTGCCAGCAGTTCGACAGGGGGCACAGATACGCAGTATTTT. As protein: CASSSTGGTDTQYF.

This clonotype showed up just a few times. V and J are TRBV5-1 and TRBJ2-5; 12 bases line up with TRBD1. J lost 4 bases, V lost 4 bases, and 5 bases had no gene match. Germline assignment: CDR1 SGHRS and CDR2 YFSETQ. This CDR3 is 15 amino acids long. The CDR3 bases are TGCGCCAGCAGCAGGGGGACAGGGGGCCGAGAGACCCAGTACTTC. This sequence encodes CASSRGTGGRETQYF.

Note on this clonotype: The germline gene is not matched at one end of the junction; a read error may be the cause. This chain uses TRBV5-1 with TRBJ1-4; the D gene is possibly TRBD1 (6 bases). The CDR3 spans 14 residues. From germline, CDR1 is SGHRS and CDR2 YFSETQ. Here the CDR3 reads CASSLAGANEKLFF. The CDR3 DNA is TGCGCCAGCAGCCTTGCGGGGGCTAACGAAAAACTGTTTTTT.

The genes are TRBV25-1 and TRBJ2-1; the match to TRBD2 covers 7 bases. Trimming cost V 6 bases and J 3 bases; bases outside gene matches: 8. The germline V gene has CDR1 MGHDK and CDR2 SYGVNS. This CDR3 has 15 amino acids. CDR3 in DNA: TGTGCCAGCAGAGAACGGGGCGGGAGCTACAATGAGCAGTTCTTC. Encoded protein: CASRERGGSYNEQFF.

At least ten counts were recorded for this clonotype. The J gene is TRBJ2-3, the V gene TRBV6-5, with TRBD1 identical over 7 bases. The V gene end was trimmed by 6 bases and the J gene end by 5 bases; junction bases not matched to a gene: 8. The CDR3 is 14 amino acids. In germline, CDR1 is MNHEY, CDR2 SVGAGI. Here the CDR3 reads CASSITGVVDTQYF. The CDR3 DNA reads TGTGCCAGCAGCATTACAGGGGTAGTAGATACGCAGTATTTT.

This clonotype was counted only a few times. This chain joins TRBV10-3 and TRBJ2-6, with D possibly being TRBD1 (5 bases). Trimming shortened V by 5 bases and J by 0 bases, and 8 bases separated the two germline ends. The germline V gene has CDR1 ENHRY and CDR2 SYGVKD. The CDR3 is 15 amino acids. The CDR3 region has the DNA TGTGCCATCAGTATGGACAACTCTGGGGCCAACGTCCTGACTTTC. Its protein product is CAISMDNSGANVLTF.

This clonotype was seen many times. The chain links TRBV4-1 to TRBJ2-1; TRBD2 agrees at 8 bases. CDR1 and CDR2 from the germline V gene are MGHRA and YSYEKL. The junction had 10 bases not matched to a gene; V was cut back by 5 bases and J by 10 bases. This CDR3 contains 14 residues. The CDR3 is CASSTGGPGREQFF. In DNA, the CDR3 is TGCGCCAGCAGCACGGGAGGGCCGGGTAGGGAGCAGTTCTTC.

This clonotype was counted a few times. This chain connects TRBV6-2 or TRBV6-3 to TRBJ1-1; D may be TRBD1 (5 bases). V lost 4 bases, J lost 6 bases, and 9 bases lay in between. CDR1 is MNHEY and CDR2 is SVGEGT in the germline V gene. CDR3 length equals 12 residues. The CDR3 is CASSSQGPEAFF. CDR3 nucleotide sequence: TGTGCCAGCAGTTCCCAGGGCCCTGAAGCTTTCTTT.

The genes are TRBV12-3 or TRBV12-4 and TRBJ1-5, with D uncertain. This CDR3 spans 14 amino acids. Trimming took off 2 bases at V and 2 bases at J, with 7 bases between the two ends. The CDR3 nucleotides are TGTGCCAGCAGTTTATTACCGGGCAATCAGCCCCAGCATTTT. Translated, it gives CASSLLPGNQPQHF.

There are many counts of this clonotype. The chain couples TRBV15 to TRBJ2-7; 7 positions agree with TRBD1. CDR3 size: 14 residues. V lost 3 bases, J lost 3 bases, and 5 bases stayed unmatched. CDR1 and CDR2 (germline): LNHNV, YYDKDF (reference sequence). The CDR3 DNA is TGTGCCACCAGCAGGTTACGGGACAGCTACGAGCAGTACTTC. Amino acids: CATSRLRDSYEQYF.

This clonotype has just a few counts. CDR3 sequence (DNA): TGTGCCAGCAGGGACATCACAACCAATCAGCCCCAGCATTTT. The encoded protein is CASRDITTNQPQHF. The V call is TRBV6-1, the J call TRBJ1-5; TRBD1 might be the D (5 bases). Germline V gene data show CDR1 as MNHNS and CDR2 as SASEGT. Trimming took off 6 bases at V and 3 bases at J, with 12 bases between the two ends. This CDR3 has 14 residues.

The chain couples TRBV6-6 to TRBJ2-5; 8 bases align to TRBD1. The CDR3 totals 15 residues. The V gene's germline CDR1 is MNHNY and CDR2 SVGAGI (reference sequence). Trimming cost V 7 bases and J 2 bases; bases outside gene matches: 9. In DNA, the CDR3 is TGTGCCAGCACGGACAGGGACGTTCTGCAAGAGACCCAGTACTTC. It codes for CASTDRDVLQETQYF.

There are many counts of this clonotype. The J gene is TRBJ2-3, the V gene TRBV27; D is tentatively TRBD1 or TRBD2 (5 bases each). This CDR3 region has 17 residues. Germline values: CDR1 MNHEY, CDR2 SMNVEV (reference sequence). Trimming took 0 bases from V and 2 from J, leaving 15 bases between them. The CDR3 reads CASSLSGPHKSTDTQYF. The CDR3 DNA follows: TGTGCCAGCAGTTTATCGGGACCGCATAAATCCACAGATACGCAGTATTTT.

The chain couples TRBV19 to TRBJ1-2, with D unresolved. This CDR3 region has 14 residues. Germline lookup yields CDR1 LNHDA and CDR2 SQIVND (reference sequence). The germline V and J ends were trimmed by 4 bases and 4 bases, with 13 bases remaining between them. CDR3 DNA: TGTGCCAGTAGTAGGAGAGCAGGAGGCTATGGCTACACCTTC. Translating gives CASSRRAGGYGYTF.

The chain links TRBV29-1 to TRBJ1-1; D remains ambiguous. The CDR3 contains 13 residues. Germline CDR1 is SQVTM and CDR2 is ANQGSEA. Trimming stripped 3 bases from V and 5 bases from J, with 13 bases between. The CDR3 is CSVDGLAVTEAFF. The CDR3 DNA reads TGCAGCGTTGATGGACTAGCGGTAACTGAAGCTTTCTTT.

The table lists this clonotype with a few counts. The chain uses TRBV2 and TRBJ2-7; D unclear. Germline V CDR1 and CDR2: SNHLY, FYNNEI. Trimming removed 4 bases at V and 2 bases at J, with 12 bases between. The CDR3 contains 14 residues. DNA of the CDR3: TGTGCCAGCAGTGTCCGCCCCCCCCCCTACGAGCAGTACTTC. It yields the protein CASSVRPPPYEQYF.

V is TRBV24-1 and J is TRBJ2-2, with no clear D. V gave up 7 bases and J gave up 6 bases, with 14 bases separating them. CDR1 and CDR2 (germline): KGHDR, SFDVKD. The CDR3 consists of 14 residues. The CDR3 reads CATSAAGRAGELFF. For the CDR3, the DNA is TGTGCCACCAGCGCGGCCGGAAGAGCCGGGGAGCTGTTTTTT.

This clonotype was seen at least ten times. V is TRBV5-1 and J is TRBJ2-5; maybe TRBD2 (6 bases). Germline loops: CDR1 SGHRS, CDR2 YFSETQ. V was pared by 0 bases and J by 5 bases, with 8 bases between. This CDR3 has 13 amino acids. The CDR3 DNA reads as TGCGCCAGCAGCTTGGTCAGCGGGGAGACCCAGTACTTC. Translating gives CASSLVSGETQYF.

The sample holds a few counts of this clonotype. The CDR3 DNA reads TGTGCCAGCACCTATACAGTTAACTATGGCTACACCTTC. Translating it yields CASTYTVNYGYTF. J is TRBJ1-2 and V is TRBV7-2; D remains unclear. V gave up 7 bases and J gave up 1 base, with 10 bases separating them. Germline lookup yields CDR1 SGHTA and CDR2 FQGNSA. The length of the CDR3 is 13 residues.

This clonotype appeared many times. The chain recombines TRBV4-2 with TRBJ2-6; a possible D gene is TRBD1 (5 bases). This CDR3 region has 16 residues. Germline CDR1 and CDR2: LGHNA and YNFKEQ. V lost 4 bases, J lost 0 bases, and 10 bases lay in between. The CDR3 DNA sequence: TGTGCCAGCAGCCTGTCCCAGGGCTCTGGGGCCAACGTCCTGACTTTC. Translated, it gives CASSLSQGSGANVLTF.

This clonotype was seen ten or more times. This chain uses TRBV20-1 with TRBJ1-1; possible D gene TRBD1, 5 bases. Trimming left V 0 bases short and J 4 bases short, with 12 bases between. Germline CDR1 and CDR2: DFQATT and SNEGSKA (reference sequence). This CDR3 has 14 amino acids. DNA for the CDR3: TGCAGTGCTAGAGATCTGCAGGGAGGCACTGAAGCTTTCTTT. Protein: CSARDLQGGTEAFF.

The chain joins TRBV6-5 to TRBJ2-3; D possibly corresponds to TRBD2 (6 bases). CDR1 and CDR2 (germline): MNHEY, SVGAGI. This CDR3 has 17 residues. The germline V and J ends were trimmed by 0 bases and 4 bases, with 17 bases remaining between them. CDR3 nucleotide sequence: TGTGCCAGCAGTTACTCGGTAGGCCGGGAGAGCCCAGATACGCAGTATTTT. It encodes CASSYSVGRESPDTQYF.

At least ten counts were recorded for this clonotype. The chain uses TRBV20-1 and TRBJ2-7; 8 bases are a match to TRBD2. CDR3 length: 14 amino acids. V shed 1 base and J 3 bases; nucleotides not matched to a gene: 5. Germline loops: CDR1 DFQATT, CDR2 SNEGSKA (reference sequence). The CDR3 loop is CSARAGGAIYEQYF. The CDR3 bases are TGCAGTGCTAGAGCGGGGGGGGCTATCTACGAGCAGTACTTC.

This clonotype was seen repeatedly, ten times or more. This chain connects TRBV10-3 to TRBJ2-3; 7 nucleotides line up with TRBD1. Germline V gene data show CDR1 as ENHRY and CDR2 as SYGVKD. The CDR3 runs to 14 residues. V shed 8 bases and J 0 bases; nucleotides not matched to a gene: 5. The CDR3, as DNA: TGTGCCATCCAGGGGGTTCCTAGCACAGATACGCAGTATTTT. Translated, it gives CAIQGVPSTDTQYF.

The rearrangement joins TRBV18 to TRBJ1-5; 8 nucleotides match TRBD1. CDR1 and CDR2 (germline): KGHSH, LQKENI. This CDR3 comprises 13 residues. Trimming removed 3 bases from V and 5 bases from J; junction bases left unmatched: 0. CDR3 protein: CASSPDRDQPQHF. CDR3 nucleotide sequence: TGTGCCAGCTCACCGGACAGGGATCAGCCCCAGCATTTT. Filled out from reference TRBV18 and TRBJ1-5, the complete variable domain reads NAGVMQNPRHLVRRRGQEARLRCSPMKGHSHVYWYRQLPEEGLKFMVYLQKENIIDESGMPKERFSAEFPKEGPSILRIQQVVRGDSAAYFCASSPDRDQPQHFGDGTRLSIL.

The table lists this clonotype with a few counts. The rearrangement links TRBV2 to TRBJ1-1; D ambiguous. The germline V and J ends were trimmed by 6 bases and 0 bases, with 8 bases remaining between them. The germline gives CDR1 SNHLY, CDR2 FYNNEI. This CDR3 is built from 13 residues. The CDR3 sequence is CASRVRMNTEAFF. Here the CDR3 DNA reads TGTGCCAGCAGGGTTAGGATGAACACTGAAGCTTTCTTT.

The chain joins TRBV10-3 to TRBJ1-1, with a weak D call TRBD1 (6 bases). V was clipped by 2 bases and J by 6 bases, with 10 bases between them. The CDR3 has 13 residues. Germline V gives CDR1 ENHRY, CDR2 SYGVKD. The chain's CDR3 is CAISEITGSEAFF. The CDR3 region has the DNA TGTGCCATCAGTGAGATTACAGGGTCTGAAGCTTTCTTT.

This clonotype appeared once. V gene TRBV20-1 combines with J gene TRBJ1-4; D call uncertain. V was shortened by 4 bases and J by 7 bases, with 7 bases between the two germline ends. The length of the CDR3 is 11 residues. Germline V lookup: CDR1 DFQATT, CDR2 SNEGSKA (reference sequence). CDR3 residues: CSANQCEKLFF. For the CDR3, the DNA is TGCAGTGCTAATCAGTGTGAAAAACTGTTTTTT.

This clonotype was detected ten times or more. V usage is TRBV4-1 and J usage is TRBJ2-3, with a tentative D call TRBD2 (6 bases). The ends were cut back, 0 bases at V and 4 bases at J, with 8 bases in the middle. Germline V gene sequence: CDR1 MGHRA, CDR2 YSYEKL. This CDR3 region has 14 residues. The DNA of the CDR3 is TGCGCCAGCAGCCAAGATGCGGGATCAGATACGCAGTATTTT. Translating it yields CASSQDAGSDTQYF.

A few counts support this clonotype. The rearrangement joins TRBV5-1 to TRBJ2-5; D uncertain. Trimming removed 2 bases from V and 2 bases from J, with 10 bases in between. This CDR3 has 14 residues. From germline, CDR1 is SGHRS and CDR2 YFSETQ. The CDR3 DNA follows: TGCGCCAGCAGCTTTCTATCCGGGCAAGAGACCCAGTACTTC. Encoded protein: CASSFLSGQETQYF.

In DNA, the CDR3 is TGTGCCAGCACCCAGGGGTCTCTCTCTGGAAACACCATATATTTT. Amino acid sequence: CASTQGSLSGNTIYF. The chain employs TRBV13 and TRBJ1-3; possible D gene TRBD1, 6 bases. Trimming pared 7 bases from V and 0 bases from J, leaving 13 bases between. Germline V lookup: CDR1 PRHDT, CDR2 FYEKMQ (reference sequence). The length of the CDR3 is 15 residues.